The clone carrying this T cell receptor beta chain was seen more than once but under ten times. Building of the TCR beta libraries involved iRepertoire HTBI primers and Arm-PCR of CDR3 regions. TCRdb used MiXCR to reprocess the multiplex PCR reads, holding one entry per CDR3 protein. Counted here are 520,000 or so distinct CDR3 sequences, approximately 12% occurring once; the ten biggest clones make up approximately 9%. The data are from a study of regulatory T cells in long-lasting Graves disease. Stated time point: newly diagnosed GD, antithyroid drugs for less than 3 months. Scientists built the TCR library using RNA that was extracted from PBMCs. Patients came from an endocrinology department in Xi'an, China. J gave up 5 bases and V 3 bases, and 3 bases lay outside the gene matches. The CDR3 totals 15 residues. The V gene's germline CDR1 is ENHRY and CDR2 SYGVKD. This same sample was also part of a study on T cells in Graves' hyperthyroidism and ophthalmopathy.

The chain joins TRBV10-3 to TRBJ2-4; 11 bases match TRBD2. The TCR sequence derives from a young woman with Graves disease. The source material was peripheral blood mononuclear cells (PBMCs), sampled at new diagnosis, from a patient treated with antithyroid drugs. The CDR3 bases are TGTGCCATCAGTGATACTAGCGGGGGCCAAAACATTCAGTACTTC. Translation: CAISDTSGGQNIQYF.